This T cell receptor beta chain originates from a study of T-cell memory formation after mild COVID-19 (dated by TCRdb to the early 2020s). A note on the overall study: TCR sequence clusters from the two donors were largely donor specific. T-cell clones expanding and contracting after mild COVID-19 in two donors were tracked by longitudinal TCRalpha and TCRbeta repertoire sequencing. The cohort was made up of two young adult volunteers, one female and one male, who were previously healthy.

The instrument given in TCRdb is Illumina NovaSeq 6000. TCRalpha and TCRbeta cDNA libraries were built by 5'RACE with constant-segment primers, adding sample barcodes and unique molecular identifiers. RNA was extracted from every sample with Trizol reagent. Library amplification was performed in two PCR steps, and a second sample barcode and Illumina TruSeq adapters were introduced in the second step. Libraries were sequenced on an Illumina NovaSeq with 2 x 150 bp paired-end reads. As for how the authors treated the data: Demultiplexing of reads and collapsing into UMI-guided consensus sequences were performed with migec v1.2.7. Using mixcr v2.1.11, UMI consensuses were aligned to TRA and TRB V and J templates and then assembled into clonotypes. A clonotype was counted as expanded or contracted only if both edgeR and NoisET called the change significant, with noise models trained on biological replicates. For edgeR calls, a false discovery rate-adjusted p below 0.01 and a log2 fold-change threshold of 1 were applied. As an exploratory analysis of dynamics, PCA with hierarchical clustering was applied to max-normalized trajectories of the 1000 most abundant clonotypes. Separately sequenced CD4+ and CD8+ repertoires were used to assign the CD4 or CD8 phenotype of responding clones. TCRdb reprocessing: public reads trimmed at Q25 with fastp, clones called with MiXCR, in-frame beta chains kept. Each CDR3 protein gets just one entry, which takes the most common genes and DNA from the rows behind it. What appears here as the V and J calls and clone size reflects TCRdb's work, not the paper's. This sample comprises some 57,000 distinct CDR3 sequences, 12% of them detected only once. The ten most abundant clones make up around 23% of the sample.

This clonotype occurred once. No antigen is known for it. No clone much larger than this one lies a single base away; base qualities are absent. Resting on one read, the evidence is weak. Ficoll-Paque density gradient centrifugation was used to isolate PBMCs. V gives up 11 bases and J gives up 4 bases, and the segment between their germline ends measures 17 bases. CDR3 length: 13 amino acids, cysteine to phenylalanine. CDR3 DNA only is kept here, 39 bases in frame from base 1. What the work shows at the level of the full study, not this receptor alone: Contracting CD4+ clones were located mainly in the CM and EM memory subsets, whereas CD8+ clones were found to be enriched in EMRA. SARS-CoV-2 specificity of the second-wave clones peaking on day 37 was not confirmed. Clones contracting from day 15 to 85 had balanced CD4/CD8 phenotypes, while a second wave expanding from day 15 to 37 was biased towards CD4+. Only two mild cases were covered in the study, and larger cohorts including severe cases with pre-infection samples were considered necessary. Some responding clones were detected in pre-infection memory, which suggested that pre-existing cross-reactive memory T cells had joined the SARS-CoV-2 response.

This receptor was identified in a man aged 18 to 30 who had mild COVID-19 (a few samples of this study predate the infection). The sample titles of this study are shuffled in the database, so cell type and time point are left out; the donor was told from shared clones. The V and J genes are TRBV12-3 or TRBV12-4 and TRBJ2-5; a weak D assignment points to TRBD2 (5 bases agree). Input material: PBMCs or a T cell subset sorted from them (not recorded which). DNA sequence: TGTGCCGCCACCGTCCCGGGGTCAGAGACCCAGTACTTC. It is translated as CAATVPGSETQYF.